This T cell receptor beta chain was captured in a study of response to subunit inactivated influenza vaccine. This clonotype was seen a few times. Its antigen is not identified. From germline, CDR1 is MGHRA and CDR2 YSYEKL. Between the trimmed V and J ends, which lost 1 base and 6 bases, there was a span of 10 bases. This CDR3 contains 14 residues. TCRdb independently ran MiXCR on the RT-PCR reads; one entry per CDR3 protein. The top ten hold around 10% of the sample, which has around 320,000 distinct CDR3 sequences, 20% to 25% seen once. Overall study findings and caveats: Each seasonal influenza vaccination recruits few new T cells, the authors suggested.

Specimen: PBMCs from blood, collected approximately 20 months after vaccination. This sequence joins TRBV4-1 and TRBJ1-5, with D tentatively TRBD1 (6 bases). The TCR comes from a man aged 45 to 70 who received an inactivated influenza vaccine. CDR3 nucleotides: TGCGCCAGCAGCCAAGGGACAGTTACTCAGCCCCAGCATTTT. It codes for CASSQGTVTQPQHF.